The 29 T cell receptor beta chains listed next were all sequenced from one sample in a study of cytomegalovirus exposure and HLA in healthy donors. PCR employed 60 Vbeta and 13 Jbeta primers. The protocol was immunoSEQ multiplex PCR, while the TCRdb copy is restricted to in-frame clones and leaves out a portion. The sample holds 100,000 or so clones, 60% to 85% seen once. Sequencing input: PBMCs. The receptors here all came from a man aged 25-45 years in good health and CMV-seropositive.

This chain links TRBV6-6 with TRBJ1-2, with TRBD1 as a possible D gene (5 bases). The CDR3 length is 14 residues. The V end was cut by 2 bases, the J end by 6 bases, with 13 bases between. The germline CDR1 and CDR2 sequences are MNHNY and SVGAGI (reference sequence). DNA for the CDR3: TGTGCCAGCAGTTACGGTAGGGGAACCGATGGCTACACCTTC. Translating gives CASSYGRGTDGYTF.

This CDR3 reads CASSKDRGLYNSPLHF. CDR3 sequence (DNA): TGTGCCAGTAGTAAGGACAGGGGATTATATAATTCACCCCTCCACTTT. This chain uses TRBV19 with TRBJ1-6; 9 nucleotides align to TRBD1. The CDR3 sequence is 16 residues long. The junction had 5 bases not matched to a gene; V was cut back by 4 bases and J by 4 bases. Germline-derived CDR1 and CDR2 are LNHDA and SQIVND (reference sequence).

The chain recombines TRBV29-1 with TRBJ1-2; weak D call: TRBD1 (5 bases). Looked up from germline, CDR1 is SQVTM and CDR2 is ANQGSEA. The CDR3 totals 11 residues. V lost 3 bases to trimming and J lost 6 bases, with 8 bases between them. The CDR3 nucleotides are TGCAGCGTTGAGCTAGGGGATGGCTACACCTTC. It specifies CSVELGDGYTF.

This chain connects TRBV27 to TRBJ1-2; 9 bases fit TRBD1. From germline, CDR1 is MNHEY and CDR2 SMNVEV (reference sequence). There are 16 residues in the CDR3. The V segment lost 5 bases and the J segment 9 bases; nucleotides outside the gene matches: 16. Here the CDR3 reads CASSPDYSGTGISYTF. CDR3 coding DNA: TGTGCCAGCAGTCCGGACTATTCGGGGACAGGGATAAGCTACACCTTC.

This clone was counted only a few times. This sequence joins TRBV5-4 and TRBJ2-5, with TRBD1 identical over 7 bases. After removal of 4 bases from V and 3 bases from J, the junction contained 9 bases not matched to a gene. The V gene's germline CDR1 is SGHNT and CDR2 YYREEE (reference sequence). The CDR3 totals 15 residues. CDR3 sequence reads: CASSGTGTDKETQYF. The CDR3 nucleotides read TGTGCCAGCAGCGGAACCGGGACAGATAAAGAGACCCAGTACTTC. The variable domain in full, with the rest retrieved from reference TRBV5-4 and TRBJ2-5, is ETGVTQSPTHLIKTRGQQVTLRCSSQSGHNTVSWYQQALGQGPQFIFQYYREEENGRGNFPPRFSGLQFPNYSSELNVNALELDDSALYLCASSGTGTDKETQYFGPGTRLLVL.

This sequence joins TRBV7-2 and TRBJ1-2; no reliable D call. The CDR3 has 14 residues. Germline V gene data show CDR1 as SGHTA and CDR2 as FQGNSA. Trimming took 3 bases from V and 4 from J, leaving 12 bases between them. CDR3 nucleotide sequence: TGTGCCAGCAGCTTGAACATCGTTGGCTATGGCTACACCTTC. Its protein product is CASSLNIVGYGYTF.

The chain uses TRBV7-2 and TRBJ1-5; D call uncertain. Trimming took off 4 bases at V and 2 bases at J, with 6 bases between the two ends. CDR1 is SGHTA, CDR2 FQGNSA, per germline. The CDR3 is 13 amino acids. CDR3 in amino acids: CASSSQGNQPQHF. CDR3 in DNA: TGTGCCAGCAGCTCCCAGGGCAATCAGCCCCAGCATTTT.

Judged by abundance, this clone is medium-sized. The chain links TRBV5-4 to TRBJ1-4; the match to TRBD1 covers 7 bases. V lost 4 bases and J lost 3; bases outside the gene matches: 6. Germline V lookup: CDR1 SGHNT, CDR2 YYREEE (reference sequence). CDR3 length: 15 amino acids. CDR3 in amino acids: CASSVGTGANEKLFF. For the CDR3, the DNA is TGTGCCAGCAGCGTGGGCACAGGGGCTAATGAAAAACTGTTTTTT.

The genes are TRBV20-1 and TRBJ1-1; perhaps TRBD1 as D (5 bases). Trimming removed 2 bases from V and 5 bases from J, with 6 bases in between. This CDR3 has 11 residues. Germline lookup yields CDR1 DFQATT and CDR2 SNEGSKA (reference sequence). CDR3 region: CSARQGTEAFF. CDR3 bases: TGCAGTGCTAGACAGGGAACTGAAGCTTTCTTT.

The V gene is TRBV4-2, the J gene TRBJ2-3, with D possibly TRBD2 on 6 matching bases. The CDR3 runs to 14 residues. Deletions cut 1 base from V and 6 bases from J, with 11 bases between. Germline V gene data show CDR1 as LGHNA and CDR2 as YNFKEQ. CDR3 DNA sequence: TGTGCCAGCAGCCAAGGACGGGAGAGTGATACGCAGTATTTT. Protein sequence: CASSQGRESDTQYF.

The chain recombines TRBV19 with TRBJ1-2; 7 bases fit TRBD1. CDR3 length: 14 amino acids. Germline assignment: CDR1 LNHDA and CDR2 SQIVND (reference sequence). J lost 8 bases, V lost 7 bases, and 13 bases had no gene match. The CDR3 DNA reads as TGTGCCAGTAATCCGACCGGGACAGCGACGGGCTACACCTTC. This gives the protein CASNPTGTATGYTF.

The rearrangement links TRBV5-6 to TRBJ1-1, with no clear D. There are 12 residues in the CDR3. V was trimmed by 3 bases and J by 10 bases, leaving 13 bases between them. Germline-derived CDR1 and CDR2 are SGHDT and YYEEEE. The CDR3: CASSSNPNGAFF. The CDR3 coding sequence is TGTGCCAGCAGCTCCAACCCGAACGGAGCTTTCTTT. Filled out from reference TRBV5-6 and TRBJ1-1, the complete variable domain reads DAGVTQSPTHLIKTRGQQVTLRCSPKSGHDTVSWYQQALGQGPQFIFQYYEEEERQRGNFPDRFSGHQFPNYSSELNVNALLLGDSALYLCASSSNPNGAFFGQGTRLTVV.

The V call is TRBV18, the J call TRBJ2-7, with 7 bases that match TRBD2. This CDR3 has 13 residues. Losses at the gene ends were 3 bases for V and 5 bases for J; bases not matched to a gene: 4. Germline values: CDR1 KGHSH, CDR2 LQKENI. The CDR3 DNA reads TGTGCCAGCTCACCGCCTAGCGGTGACGAGCAGTACTTC. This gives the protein CASSPPSGDEQYF.

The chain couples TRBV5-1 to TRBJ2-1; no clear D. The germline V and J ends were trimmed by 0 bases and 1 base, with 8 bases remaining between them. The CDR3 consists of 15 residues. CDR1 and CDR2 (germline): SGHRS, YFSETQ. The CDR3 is CASSLDSLSYNEQFF. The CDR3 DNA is TGCGCCAGCAGCTTGGACTCCCTATCCTACAATGAGCAGTTCTTC.

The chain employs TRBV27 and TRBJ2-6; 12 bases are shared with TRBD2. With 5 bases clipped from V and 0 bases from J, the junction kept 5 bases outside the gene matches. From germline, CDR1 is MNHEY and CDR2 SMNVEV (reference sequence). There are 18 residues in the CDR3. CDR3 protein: CASSPGLAGISGANVLTF. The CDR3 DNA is TGTGCCAGCAGTCCTGGACTAGCGGGGATCTCTGGGGCCAACGTCCTGACTTTC.

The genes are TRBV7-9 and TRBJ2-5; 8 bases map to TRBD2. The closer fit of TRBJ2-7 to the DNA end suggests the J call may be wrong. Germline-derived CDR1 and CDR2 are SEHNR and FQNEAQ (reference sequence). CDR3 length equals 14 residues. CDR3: CASSLGGRSYEQYF. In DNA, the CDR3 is TGTGCCAGCAGCTTAGGCGGGAGGTCCTACGAGCAGTACTTC.

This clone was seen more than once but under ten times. The CDR3 loop reads CASSPSGNEQYV. CDR3 nucleotides: TGTGCCAGCAGCCCATCAGGGAACGAGCAGTACGTC. The rearrangement joins TRBV5-6 to TRBJ2-7; the D gene is possibly TRBD1 (5 bases). The CDR3 sequence is 12 residues long. V dropped 4 bases and J dropped 5 bases, with 10 bases sitting between them. Germline CDR1 reads SGHDT; CDR2 reads YYEEEE.

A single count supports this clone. CDR3 residues: CASSYRGETGELFF. For the CDR3, the DNA is TGTGCCAGCAGCTACAGGGGAGAAACCGGGGAGCTGTTTTTT. This chain uses TRBV5-4 with TRBJ2-2; 7 bases line up with TRBD1. The CDR3 has 14 residues. With V trimmed by 3 bases and J by 5 bases, 4 bases remained unmatched. Germline loops: CDR1 SGHNT, CDR2 YYREEE (reference sequence). Looking up the rest from reference TRBV5-4 and TRBJ2-2 gives the full variable domain: ETGVTQSPTHLIKTRGQQVTLRCSSQSGHNTVSWYQQALGQGPQFIFQYYREEENGRGNFPPRFSGLQFPNYSSELNVNALELDDSALYLCASSYRGETGELFFGEGSRLTVL.

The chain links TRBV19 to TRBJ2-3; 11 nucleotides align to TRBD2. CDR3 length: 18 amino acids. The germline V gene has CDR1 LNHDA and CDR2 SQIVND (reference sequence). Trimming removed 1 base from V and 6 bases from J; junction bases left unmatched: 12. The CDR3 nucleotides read TGTGCCAGTAGTATAGGGCTAGCGGGAGGCCACTTCTGGGATACGCAGTATTTT. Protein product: CASSIGLAGGHFWDTQYF. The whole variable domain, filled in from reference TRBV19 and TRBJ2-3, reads DGGITQSPKYLFRKEGQNVTLSCEQNLNHDAMYWYRQDPGQGLRLIYYSQIVNDFQKGDIAEGYSVSREKKESFPLTVTSAQKNPTAFYLCASSIGLAGGHFWDTQYFGPGTRLTVL.

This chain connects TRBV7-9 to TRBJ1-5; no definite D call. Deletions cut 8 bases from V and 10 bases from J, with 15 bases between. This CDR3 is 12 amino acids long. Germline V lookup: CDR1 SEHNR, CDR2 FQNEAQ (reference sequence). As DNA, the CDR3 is TGTGCCAGCGGTGACTGGAATGGACCCCAGCATTTT. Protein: CASGDWNGPQHF. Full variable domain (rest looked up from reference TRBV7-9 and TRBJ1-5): DTGVSQNPRHKITKRGQNVTFRCDPISEHNRLYWYRQTLGQGPEFLTYFQNEAQLEKSRLLSDRFSAERPKGSFSTLEIQRTEQGDSAMYLCASGDWNGPQHFGDGTRLSIL.

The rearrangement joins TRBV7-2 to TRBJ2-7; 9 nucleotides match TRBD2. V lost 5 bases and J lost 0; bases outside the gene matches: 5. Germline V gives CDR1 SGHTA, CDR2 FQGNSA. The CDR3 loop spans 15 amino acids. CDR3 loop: CASSQSGGSSYEQYV. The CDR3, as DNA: TGTGCCAGCAGCCAAAGCGGGGGGAGCTCCTACGAGCAGTACGTC.

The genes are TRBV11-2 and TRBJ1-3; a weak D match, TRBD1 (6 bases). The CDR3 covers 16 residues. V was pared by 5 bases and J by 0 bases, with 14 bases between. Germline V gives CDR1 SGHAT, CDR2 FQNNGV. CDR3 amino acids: CASSPVDRFSGNTIYF. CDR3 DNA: TGTGCCAGCAGCCCCGTCGACAGGTTCTCTGGAAACACCATATATTTT. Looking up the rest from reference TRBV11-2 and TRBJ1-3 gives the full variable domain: EAGVAQSPRYKIIEKRQSVAFWCNPISGHATLYWYQQILGQGPKLLIQFQNNGVVDDSQLPKDRFSAERLKGVDSTLKIQPAKLEDSAVYLCASSPVDRFSGNTIYFGEGSWLTVV.

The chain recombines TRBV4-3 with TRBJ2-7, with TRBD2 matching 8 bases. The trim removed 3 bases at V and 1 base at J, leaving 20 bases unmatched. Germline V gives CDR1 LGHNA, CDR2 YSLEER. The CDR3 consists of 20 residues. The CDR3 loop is CASSHLPGSGSVPRSYEQYF. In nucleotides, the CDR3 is TGCGCCAGCAGCCACCTTCCGGGGAGCGGGAGCGTTCCGAGGTCCTACGAGCAGTACTTC.

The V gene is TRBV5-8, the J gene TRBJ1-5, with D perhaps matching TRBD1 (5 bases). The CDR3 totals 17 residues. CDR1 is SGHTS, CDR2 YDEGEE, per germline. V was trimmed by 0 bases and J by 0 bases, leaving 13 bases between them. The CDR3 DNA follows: TGTGCCAGCAGCTTGGGCCCACGCAGGGTTAGCAATCAGCCCCAGCATTTT. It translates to CASSLGPRRVSNQPQHF.

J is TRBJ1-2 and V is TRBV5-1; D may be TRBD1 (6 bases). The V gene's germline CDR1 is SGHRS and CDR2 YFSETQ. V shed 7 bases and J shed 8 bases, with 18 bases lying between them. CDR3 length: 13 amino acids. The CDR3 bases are TGCGCCAGCCGGACAGACCAAGCAGGGGGCTACACCTTC. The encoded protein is CASRTDQAGGYTF.

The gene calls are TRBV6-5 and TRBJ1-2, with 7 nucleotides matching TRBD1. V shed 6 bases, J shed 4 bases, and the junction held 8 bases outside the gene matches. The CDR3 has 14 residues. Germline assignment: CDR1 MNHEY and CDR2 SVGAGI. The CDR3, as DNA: TGTGCCAGCAGGACGGCAGGGGGAATCTATGGCTACACCTTC. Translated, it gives CASRTAGGIYGYTF.

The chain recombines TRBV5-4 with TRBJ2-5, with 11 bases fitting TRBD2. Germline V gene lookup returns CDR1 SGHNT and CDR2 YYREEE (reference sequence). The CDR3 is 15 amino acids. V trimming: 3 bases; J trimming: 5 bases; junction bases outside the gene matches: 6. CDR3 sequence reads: CASSYSGRAGETQYF. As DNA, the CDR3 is TGTGCCAGCAGCTATAGCGGGAGGGCCGGGGAGACCCAGTACTTC.

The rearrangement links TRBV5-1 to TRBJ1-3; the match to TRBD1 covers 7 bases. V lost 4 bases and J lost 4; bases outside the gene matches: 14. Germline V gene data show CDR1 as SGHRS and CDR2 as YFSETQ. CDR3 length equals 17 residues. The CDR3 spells CASSEGTVASSGNTIYF. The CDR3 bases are TGCGCCAGCAGCGAAGGGACAGTCGCCTCTTCGGGAAACACCATATATTTT.

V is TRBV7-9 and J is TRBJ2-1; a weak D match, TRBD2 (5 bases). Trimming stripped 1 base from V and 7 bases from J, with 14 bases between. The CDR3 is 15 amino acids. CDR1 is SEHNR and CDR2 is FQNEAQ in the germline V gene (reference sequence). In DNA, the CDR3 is TGTGCCAGCAGCTTAGGGGCTAGCTCGGGAAATGAGCAGTTCTTC. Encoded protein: CASSLGASSGNEQFF.